The 8 T cell receptor beta chains listed next were all sequenced from one sample in a study of OX40 agonist ivuxolimab in advanced cancers. Data came from immunoSEQ multiplex PCR; TCRdb stores just in-frame clones and leaves some out. The data show some 18,000 clones, about 86% seen once. The sample here was CD4+ or CD8+ T cells sorted from blood, taken in a trial of the OX40 agonist ivuxolimab. These receptors were obtained from an adult with an advanced solid tumor such as melanoma, head and neck, liver or kidney cancer.

The chain uses TRBV9 and TRBJ2-5; perhaps D is TRBD1 or TRBD2 (6 bases each). V lost 4 bases and J 0 bases, leaving 22 bases between the germline ends. The germline V gene has CDR1 SGDLS and CDR2 YYNGEE. The CDR3 sequence is 18 residues long. CDR3 sequence reads: CASSPRGVAEGDQETQYF. The CDR3 nucleotides read TGTGCCAGCAGCCCCCGAGGGGTAGCGGAGGGGGACCAAGAGACCCAGTACTTC. The full variable domain, with the rest looked up from reference TRBV9 and TRBJ2-5, is DSGVTQTPKHLITATGQRVTLRCSPRSGDLSVYWYQQSLDQGLQFLIQYYNGEERAKGNILERFSAQQFPDLHSELNLSSLELGDSALYFCASSPRGVAEGDQETQYFGPGTRLLVL.

The CDR3 region has the DNA TGTGCCAGCAGCTTGGGTGCTAGCGGGAGTCGTAATGAGCAGTTCTTC. Translating it yields CASSLGASGSRNEQFF. The chain links TRBV5-6 to TRBJ2-1; 10 positions match TRBD2. In germline, CDR1 is SGHDT, CDR2 YYEEEE. V lost 0 bases to trimming and J lost 7 bases; unmatched junction nucleotides: 7. The CDR3 loop spans 16 amino acids.

The chain uses TRBV10-2 and TRBJ1-1; D is undetermined. The V gene lost 11 bases and the J gene lost 5 bases, with 15 bases spanning the gap. This CDR3 has 12 residues. CDR1 is WSHSY and CDR2 is SAAADI in the germline V gene. Written as DNA, the CDR3 is TGCGCCTCACTCTCGGGTCGAACTGAAGCTTTCTTT. Translation gives CASLSGRTEAFF.

The CDR3 coding sequence is TGTGCCAGCAGCCCCAGGGCAGGGCAAGGTGAGCAGTTCTTC. Translated, it gives CASSPRAGQGEQFF. V and J are TRBV5-5 and TRBJ2-1, with D perhaps matching TRBD1 (5 bases). Between the trimmed V and J ends, which lost 4 bases and 9 bases, there was a span of 17 bases. The CDR3 runs 14 residues. The germline gives CDR1 SGHKS, CDR2 YYEKEE (reference sequence).

This chain uses TRBV7-9 with TRBJ2-5; 7 bases are a match to TRBD2. The germline gives CDR1 SEHNR, CDR2 FQNEAQ (reference sequence). J gave up 4 bases and V 1 base, and 3 bases lay outside the gene matches. The CDR3 is 14 amino acids. DNA of the CDR3: TGTGCCAGCAGCTTAGTGGCGGGAGCAGAGACCCAGTACTTC. Protein sequence: CASSLVAGAETQYF.

The gene calls are TRBV7-9 and TRBJ2-3; 8 bases agree with TRBD2. Germline assignment: CDR1 SEHNR and CDR2 FQNEAQ (reference sequence). The CDR3 totals 15 residues. J lost 4 bases, V lost 5 bases, and 8 bases had no gene match. CDR3 loop: CASSLSGSRADTQYF. The CDR3 nucleotides read TGTGCCAGCAGCCTCAGCGGGAGTCGGGCAGATACGCAGTATTTT.

This clone was counted only a few times. The chain joins TRBV7-9 to TRBJ2-4; maybe TRBD1 (5 bases). Germline CDR1 is SEHNR and CDR2 is FQNEAQ (reference sequence). This CDR3 spans 16 amino acids. The ends were cut back, 8 bases at V and 2 bases at J, with 19 bases in the middle. CDR3 protein: CASGSVGDGTKNIQYF. Here the CDR3 DNA reads TGTGCCAGCGGCTCCGTAGGGGATGGGACCAAAAACATTCAGTACTTC.

The genes are TRBV5-4 and TRBJ1-1; D is ambiguous. With 5 bases removed from V and 4 bases from J, the gap between germline ends came to 9 bases. Per germline, CDR1 SGHNT and CDR2 YYREEE (reference sequence). This CDR3 spans 12 amino acids. DNA for the CDR3: TGTGCCAGCAGTGAAGGAGGCACTGAAGCTTTCTTT. It translates to CASSEGGTEAFF.